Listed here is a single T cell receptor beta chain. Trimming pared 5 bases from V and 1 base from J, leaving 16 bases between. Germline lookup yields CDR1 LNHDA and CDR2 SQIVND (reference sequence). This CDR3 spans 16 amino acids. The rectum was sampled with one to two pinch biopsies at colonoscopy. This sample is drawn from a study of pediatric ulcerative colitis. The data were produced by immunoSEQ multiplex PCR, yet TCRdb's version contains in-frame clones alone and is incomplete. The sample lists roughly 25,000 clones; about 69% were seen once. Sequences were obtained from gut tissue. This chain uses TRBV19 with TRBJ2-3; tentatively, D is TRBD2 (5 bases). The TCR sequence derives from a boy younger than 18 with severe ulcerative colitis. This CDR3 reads CASSLRDYTRTDTQYF. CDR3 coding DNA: TGTGCCAGTAGTCTCCGAGACTATACTCGCACAGATACGCAGTATTTT.